This TCR beta chain is from a study of T cell responses to AZD1222 COVID-19 vaccine. Assay used: immunoSEQ multiplex PCR; TCRdb lists only in-frame clones, some missing. Of roughly 70,000 clones in the sample, roughly 87% were seen once. Germline V CDR1 and CDR2: SGHTA, FQGNSA. J gave up 4 bases and V 8 bases, and 1 base lay outside the gene matches. The CDR3 is made up of 12 amino acids. The rearrangement links TRBV7-2 to TRBJ2-1; 8 bases are shared with TRBD2. The receptor comes from an adult in good health. The specimen was peripheral blood, collected on day 0 of AZD1222 vaccination. Written as DNA, the CDR3 is TGTGCCAGCCAGCGGGAGTACAATGAGCAGTTCTTC. This sequence encodes CASQREYNEQFF.